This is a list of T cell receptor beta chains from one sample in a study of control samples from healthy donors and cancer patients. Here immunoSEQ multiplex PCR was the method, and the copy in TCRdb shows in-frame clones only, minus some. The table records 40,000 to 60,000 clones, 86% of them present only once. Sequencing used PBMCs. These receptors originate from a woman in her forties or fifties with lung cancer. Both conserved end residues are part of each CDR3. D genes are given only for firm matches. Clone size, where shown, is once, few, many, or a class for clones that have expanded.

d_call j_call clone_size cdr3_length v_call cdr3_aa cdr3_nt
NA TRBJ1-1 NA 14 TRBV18 CASSPAESGTEAFF TGTGCCAGCTCACCAGCAGAATCGGGGACTGAAGCTTTCTTT
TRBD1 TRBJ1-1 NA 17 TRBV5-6 CASSRDGTGIFNTEAFF TGTGCCAGCAGCCGAGACGGGACAGGGATTTTCAACACTGAAGCTTTCTTT
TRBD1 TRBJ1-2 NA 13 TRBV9 CASSAGDRVGYTF TGTGCCAGCAGCGCTGGGGACAGGGTCGGCTACACCTTC
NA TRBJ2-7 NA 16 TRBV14 CASSPWTGATYYEQYF TGTGCCAGCAGCCCCTGGACCGGGGCCACCTACTACGAGCAGTACTTC
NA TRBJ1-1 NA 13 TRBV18 CASSPLERAEAFF TGTGCCAGCTCACCACTAGAGCGGGCTGAAGCTTTCTTT
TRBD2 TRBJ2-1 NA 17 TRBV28 CASSSLTSGASYNEQFF TGTGCCAGCAGTTCCCTGACTAGCGGGGCCTCCTACAATGAGCAGTTCTTC
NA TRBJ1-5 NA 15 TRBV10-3 CAISDSEGGNQPQHF TGTGCCATCAGTGATAGCGAGGGGGGCAATCAGCCCCAGCATTTT
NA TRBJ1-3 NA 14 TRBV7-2 CASSPEGGGNTIYF TGTGCCAGCAGCCCAGAGGGGGGAGGAAACACCATATATTTT
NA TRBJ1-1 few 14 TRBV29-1 CSVDQGYSDTEAFF TGCAGCGTTGACCAGGGATATTCGGACACTGAAGCTTTCTTT
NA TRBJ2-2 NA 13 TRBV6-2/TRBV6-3 CASTPWEDRELFF TGTGCCAGCACCCCCTGGGAGGATCGGGAGCTGTTTTTT
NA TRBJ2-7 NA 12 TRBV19 CASSIDGYEQYF TGTGCCAGTAGTATAGACGGATACGAGCAGTACTTC
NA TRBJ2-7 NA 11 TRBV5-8 CASSLGREGYF TGTGCCAGCAGCTTGGGCAGGGAAGGCTACTTC
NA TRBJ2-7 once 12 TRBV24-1 CATSSGSYEQYF TGTGCCACCAGTTCCGGATCCTACGAGCAGTACTTC
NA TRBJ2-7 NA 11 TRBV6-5 CASSRQAAQYF TGTGCCAGCTCCAGACAGGCCGCGCAGTACTTC
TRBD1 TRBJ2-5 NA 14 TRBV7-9 CASSSGQAQETQYF TGTGCCAGCAGCTCGGGACAGGCACAAGAGACCCAGTACTTC
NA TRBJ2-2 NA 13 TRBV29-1 CSVARANTGELFF TGCAGCGTTGCCAGGGCTAACACCGGGGAGCTGTTTTTT
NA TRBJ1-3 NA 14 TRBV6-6 CASSQTGSGNTIYF TGTGCCAGCAGCCAGACAGGCTCTGGAAACACCATATATTTT
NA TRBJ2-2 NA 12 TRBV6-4 CASRKGTGELFF TGTGCCAGCAGGAAGGGGACCGGGGAGCTGTTTTTT
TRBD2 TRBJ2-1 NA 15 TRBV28 CASSLGGSSYNEQFF TGTGCCAGCAGTTTAGGCGGGAGCTCCTACAATGAGCAGTTCTTC
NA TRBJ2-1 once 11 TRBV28 CASSLVDEQFF TGTGCCAGCAGTTTAGTGGATGAGCAGTTCTTC
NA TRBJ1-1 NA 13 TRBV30 CAWSSFPGTEAFF TGTGCCTGGAGTTCCTTCCCTGGCACTGAAGCTTTCTTT
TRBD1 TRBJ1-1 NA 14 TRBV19 CASSMTGGGTEAFF TGTGCCAGTAGTATGACAGGGGGGGGCACTGAAGCTTTCTTT
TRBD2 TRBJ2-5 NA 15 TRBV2 CASRREVAGQETQYF TGTGCCAGCAGACGGGAAGTAGCGGGGCAAGAGACCCAGTACTTC
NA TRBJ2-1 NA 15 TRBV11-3 CASSLARALSDEQFF TGTGCCAGCAGCTTAGCCCGGGCCCTCTCCGATGAGCAGTTCTTC
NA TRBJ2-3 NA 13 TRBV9 CASSWDSTDTQYF TGTGCCAGCAGCTGGGATAGCACAGATACGCAGTATTTT
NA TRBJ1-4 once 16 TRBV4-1 CASSQDLSATNEKLFF TGCGCCAGCAGCCAAGATTTGTCAGCAACTAATGAAAAACTGTTTTTT
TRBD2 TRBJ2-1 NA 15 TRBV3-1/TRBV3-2 CASRQLAGGFNEQFF TGTGCCAGCAGGCAGCTAGCGGGGGGTTTCAATGAGCAGTTCTTC
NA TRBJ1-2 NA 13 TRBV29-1 CSVAEGSSYGYTF TGCAGCGTTGCAGAGGGTTCGAGCTATGGCTACACCTTC
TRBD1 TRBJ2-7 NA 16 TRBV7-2 CASSFQGQGYSYEQYF TGTGCCAGCAGCTTCCAAGGACAGGGCTATTCCTACGAGCAGTACTTC
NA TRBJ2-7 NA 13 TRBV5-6 CASSLVGSYEQYF TGTGCCAGCAGCTTGGTAGGGTCCTACGAGCAGTACTTC
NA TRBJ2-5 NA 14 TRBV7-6 CASSFFAGQETQYF TGTGCCAGCAGCTTCTTTGCAGGTCAAGAGACCCAGTACTTC
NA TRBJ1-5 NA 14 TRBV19 CASTPLGANQPQHF TGTGCCAGTACCCCCTTGGGGGCAAATCAGCCCCAGCATTTT
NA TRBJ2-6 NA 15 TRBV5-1 CASSSQGSGANVLTF TGCGCCAGCAGCTCTCAGGGCTCCGGGGCCAACGTCCTGACTTTC
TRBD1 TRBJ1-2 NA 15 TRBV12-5 CASGLGGNFNYGYTF TGTGCTAGTGGTCTAGGGGGCAATTTTAACTATGGCTACACCTTC
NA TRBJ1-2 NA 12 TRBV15 CATSANSYGYTF TGTGCCACCAGCGCCAACTCTTATGGCTACACCTTC
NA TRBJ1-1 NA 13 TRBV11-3 CASSLFRGTEAFF TGTGCCAGCAGCCTGTTTCGGGGCACTGAAGCTTTCTTT
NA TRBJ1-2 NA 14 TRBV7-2 CASSLGAYGYGYTF TGTGCCAGCAGCTTAGGGGCTTACGGGTATGGCTACACCTTC
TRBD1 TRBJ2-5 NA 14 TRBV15 CATSRPGTEETQYF TGTGCCACCAGCAGACCCGGGACAGAAGAGACCCAGTACTTC
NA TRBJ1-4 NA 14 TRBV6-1 CASSDRGLNEKLFF TGTGCCAGCAGTGACAGGGGACTGAATGAAAAACTGTTTTTT
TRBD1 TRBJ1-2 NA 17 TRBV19 CASSMDAAAGGSYGYTF TGTGCCAGTAGTATGGACGCGGCGGCAGGGGGCAGTTATGGCTACACCTTC
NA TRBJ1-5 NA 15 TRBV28 CASSLVDGVNQPQHF TGTGCCAGCAGTTTAGTAGACGGTGTGAATCAGCCCCAGCATTTT
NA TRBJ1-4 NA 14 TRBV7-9 CASSLLRPNEKLFF TGTGCCAGCAGCTTACTCCGCCCTAATGAAAAACTGTTTTTT
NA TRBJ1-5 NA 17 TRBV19 CASSIMSQGGGNQPQHF TGTGCCAGTAGTATAATGTCGCAGGGAGGGGGCAATCAGCCCCAGCATTTT
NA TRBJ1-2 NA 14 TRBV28 CASSEPAWRNGYTF TGTGCCAGCAGTGAACCGGCCTGGAGGAATGGCTACACCTTC
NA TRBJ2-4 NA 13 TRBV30 CAWTGERFSIQYF TGTGCCTGGACGGGGGAGAGGTTTAGCATTCAGTACTTC
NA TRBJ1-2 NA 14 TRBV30 CAWSVRAGFEGYTF TGTGCCTGGAGTGTACGGGCAGGCTTTGAAGGCTACACCTTC
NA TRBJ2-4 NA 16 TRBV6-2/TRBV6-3 CASSYTRTGKANIQYF TGTGCCAGCAGTTACACGCGAACAGGGAAAGCAAACATTCAGTACTTC
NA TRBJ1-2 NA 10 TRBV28 CASSQGAVAF TGTGCCAGCAGTCAGGGAGCTGTCGCCTTC
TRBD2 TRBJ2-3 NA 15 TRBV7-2 CASSRTSGAADTQYF TGTGCCAGCAGCCGGACTAGCGGGGCGGCAGATACGCAGTATTTT
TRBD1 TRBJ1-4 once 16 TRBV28 CASSLPRGLSLEKLFF TGTGCCAGCAGCCTCCCGAGGGGGCTATCACTTGAAAAACTGTTTTTT
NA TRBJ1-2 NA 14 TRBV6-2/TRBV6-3 CASSTDRFNYGYTF TGTGCCAGCAGTACAGACAGATTTAACTATGGCTACACCTTC
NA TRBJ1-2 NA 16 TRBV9 CASSVGDAKQTYGYTF TGTGCCAGCAGCGTAGGGGATGCCAAACAGACCTATGGCTACACCTTC
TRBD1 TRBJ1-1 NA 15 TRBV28 CASSSPDRVRTEAFF TGTGCCAGCAGTTCCCCGGACAGGGTCCGCACTGAAGCTTTCTTT
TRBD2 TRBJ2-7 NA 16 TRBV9 CASSSGPGGLAYEQYF TGTGCCAGCAGCTCGGGCCCGGGGGGGCTCGCCTACGAGCAGTACTTC
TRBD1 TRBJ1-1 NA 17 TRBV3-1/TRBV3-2 CASSQAGTGGENTEAFF TGTGCCAGCAGCCAGGCCGGGACAGGGGGTGAAAACACTGAAGCTTTCTTT